This T cell receptor beta chain was profiled in a study of shared clonotypes between healthy human individuals (dated by TCRdb to the early 2020s). A note on the overall study: Two women and three men aged 18 to 49 years were included in the cohort. For each donor, CD4 naive and CD4 memory were each run on three plates, CD8 naive on two plates, and CD8 memory on one plate. The study deeply sequenced blood TCR repertoires of several healthy adults to estimate repertoire size and the extent of clonotype sharing between individuals. Libraries were prepared and TCR repertoires were sequenced by different laboratories using diverse techniques, in order to increase sequencing depth and limit assay-specific biases. Between about 0.94 and 8.9 billion PBMCs per donor were obtained by leukapheresis.

Relative to germline, V is 7 bases shorter and J is 7 bases shorter, with 14 bases between their ends. From the germline V gene, CDR1 is SQVTM and CDR2 is ANQGSEA. There are 11 amino acids in the CDR3, from cysteine to phenylalanine inclusive. This entry keeps only the CDR3 DNA: 33 bases, framed from base 1. Results the study describes overall, beyond this receptor: Pairwise subsampling led to the expectation that sequencing depth would affect the degree of clonotype sharing among donors. Compared with non-shared clonotypes, clonotypes shared by all four sorted-subset donors had higher generation probabilities. Estimated clonotype richness was generally larger for naive than for memory subsets. Only blood was sampled, and tissue TCR repertoires likely differ from those in blood. Incomplete sequencing was indicated by rarefaction of sorted-subset datasets, despite the large sequencing depth. The genetic and exposure-history diversity represented was limited by the small number of donors. When a handful of donors were compared, the shared fraction of clonotypes was around 5% for naive CD4, around 3.5% for naive CD8, about 2.5% for memory CD4, and 0.3% to 0.5% for memory CD8.

Comments on this clone: The specificity of this receptor is unknown. There are no base qualities to consult, and no much larger clone falls within one base.

The donors were healthy, HIV-negative adults who had no recently reported acute infections or vaccinations. Every donor was a Caucasian adult residing in Nashville, Tennessee, USA. CD4+ T cells were enriched by magnetic negative selection; naive cells were then positively selected on CD45RA, and the negative fraction formed the memory subset. After blood collection by leukapheresis, PBMCs were isolated using Ficoll-Histopaque density gradient centrifugation and then cryopreserved in the vapor phase of liquid nitrogen. Analytical flow cytometry was used to check the purity and quantity of each magnetically sorted T cell population. Each sorted fraction had its genomic DNA isolated and then quantified by UV absorbance on a Nanodrop 2000c. Using the deep immunoSEQ assay, TCR CDR3 regions were amplified from genomic DNA by multiplex PCR. Genomic DNA extracted from each cell subset was distributed evenly over all wells of several immunoSEQ 96-well plates, and each plate served as one replicate. For sorted subsets, each replicate PCR was loaded with about 0.2 ug genomic DNA, equivalent to some 27,000 T cell genomes. Purified libraries were measured with a Qubit 3.0 fluorometer, size-checked on a Bioanalyzer 2100, and measured again with the KAPA Library Quantification kit. Each immunoSEQ 96-well plate was sequenced on its own single-read 150-cycle Illumina NextSeq 550 flow cell. In the authors' own workflow: Because the immunoSEQ output held only junctional sequences and lacked quality scores, the filtering could not match the filtering applied to full-length reads. Sequences were annotated with PyIR, a Python wrapper for IgBLAST v1.9, using IMGT germline references to assign V/J genes and CDR3. Reads with weak V/J assignments (E-value above 1e-6), missing CDR3, stop codons, out-of-frame junctions, or ambiguous translated residues were removed. V3J clonotypes were defined by identical inferred V gene, J gene, and CDR3 amino acid sequence. To compute the percentage overlap between repertoires, the number of shared unique clonotypes was divided by the size of the smaller repertoire. RTK rarefaction, the Chao1 estimator, and Recon v2.1 estimates of unobserved clonotypes were used to assess repertoire richness. For all TCRbeta clonotypes obtained by the gDNA method from a few donors, generation probabilities were computed with OLGA. TCRdb obtained this table from immuneACCESS and retained in-frame rearrangements with V and J assigned. These tables miss some clones; where compared with another copy, unresolved V genes account for less than half of the shortfall, and the remainder is unexplained. The V and J calls and clone size were taken over from that table, and D and trimming were inferred from the DNA. The sample has about 1.5 million clones on record, 98% of them singletons. The biggest ten clones account for about 0.4% of the sample.

Sequencing used naive CD4+ T cells sorted from blood. The cell subset or site label of this sample denotes: CD45RA+ positively selected. The sequence is built from TRBV29-1 and TRBJ2-7; too little of a D gene remains to name it. This receptor was identified in a young man in good health. Here is the DNA: TGCAGCGCCAGGACCCTGGCGGAGCAGTACTTC. It encodes CSARTLAEQYF.